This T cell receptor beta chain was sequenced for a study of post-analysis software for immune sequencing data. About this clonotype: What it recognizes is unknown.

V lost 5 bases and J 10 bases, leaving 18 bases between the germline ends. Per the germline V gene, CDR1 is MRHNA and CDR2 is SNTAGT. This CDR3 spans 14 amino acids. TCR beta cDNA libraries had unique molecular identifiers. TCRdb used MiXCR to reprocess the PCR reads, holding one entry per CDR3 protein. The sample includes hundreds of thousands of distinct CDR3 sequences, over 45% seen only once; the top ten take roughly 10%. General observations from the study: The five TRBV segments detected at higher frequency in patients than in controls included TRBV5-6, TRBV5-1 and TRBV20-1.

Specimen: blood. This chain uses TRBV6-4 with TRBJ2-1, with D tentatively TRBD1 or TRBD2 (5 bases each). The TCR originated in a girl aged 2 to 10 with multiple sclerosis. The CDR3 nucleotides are TGTGCCAGCAGTTACGGGGCCACAATAAGCGAGCAGTTCTTC. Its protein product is CASSYGATISEQFF.